The text below deals with one TCR beta chain. Its antigen is as yet unknown. The entry originates in a study of cytomegalovirus exposure and HLA in healthy donors. Study conclusions and caveats: Accurate prediction of HLA-A and HLA-B alleles (for most subjects) was reportedly achieved from TCR beta sequences. Productive rates of about 87% or about 30% were seen for most TCR beta V segments in an earlier analysis. Later analysis identified several of the most significant clusters that appeared linked to common viral pathogens.

V lost 7 bases and J lost 1, with 16 bases in between. The CDR3 is 15 amino acids. Germline CDR1 reads LNHDA; CDR2 reads SQIVND (reference sequence). PCR was performed using 60 Vbeta and 13 Jbeta primers. In the authors' workflow: Per a later analysis, the number of unique TCR beta chains was approximately 80 million, of which around 9.9 million were shared. The method was immunoSEQ multiplex PCR; TCRdb's version includes in-frame clones alone and lacks a portion of them. V, J and clone size are taken as reported in that table, and D and trimming were inferred from the DNA itself. The table shows 150,000 to 200,000 clones, with 84% occurring only once.

This receptor was obtained from a man aged 18 to 30 in good health and CMV-seronegative. The sequencing input was PBMCs. The chain couples TRBV19 to TRBJ1-1, with D possibly matching TRBD1 (6 bases). The CDR3 sequence is CASTLSTGGNTEAFF. The CDR3, as DNA: TGTGCCAGTACCTTATCGACAGGCGGGAACACTGAAGCTTTCTTT.